This is a list of T cell receptor beta chains from one sample in a study of CD8 T cells in ankylosing spondylitis. In TCRdb, the 5' RACE reads were re-called with MiXCR into one record per CDR3 protein. The profile covers over 100,000 distinct CDR3 sequences, with about 10% appearing a single time and about 4% taken by the ten largest. The sequencing input was blood, either unsorted or a sorted T cell fraction (not recorded which). The source of these receptors is a female donor with ankylosing spondylitis or in good health (not recorded which). Both conserved end residues are part of each CDR3.

j_gene,len,v_gene,CDR3aa
TRBJ1-4,18,TRBV2,CALTPIQPFQGYFEKQFF
TRBJ2-2,16,TRBV7-7,CASSAGGQGYTGELFF
TRBJ1-5,14,TRBV7-2,CASSRTGGTQPQHF
TRBJ2-1,13,TRBV6-1,CASTNRLVNEQFF
TRBJ2-7,12,TRBV14,CASTPGTYEQYF
TRBJ1-3,13,TRBV5-1,CASSLGLSNTIYF
TRBJ2-1,16,TRBV7-8,CASSLGQGGAYNEQFF
TRBJ1-1,16,TRBV5-1,CASSPRLGNKNTEAFF
TRBJ1-6,18,TRBV7-8,CASSLYPTGTDYNSPLHF
TRBJ1-5,13,TRBV12-3/TRBV12-4,CASSPDGYQPQHF
TRBJ1-1,13,TRBV11-2,CASSLLQGTEAFF
TRBJ2-7,13,TRBV3-1,CASSPYDPYEQYF
TRBJ2-3,13,TRBV4-2,CANSQDPGGTQYF
TRBJ1-1,12,TRBV30,CAWSRASSEAFF
TRBJ2-7,13,TRBV7-2,CASSLATPSEQYF
TRBJ1-4,17,TRBV7-2,CASRDRDRGSTNEKLFF
TRBJ2-4,16,TRBV6-5,CASSYSRGTSGNIQYF
TRBJ1-1,13,TRBV30,CAWSLGPNTEAFF
TRBJ2-1,15,TRBV4-1,CASSQGGGPYNEQFF
TRBJ2-1,14,TRBV12-3/TRBV12-4,CASSLPGQGRKQFF
TRBJ2-1,15,TRBV7-9,CASSMVGGAYNEQFF
TRBJ2-5,14,TRBV5-1,CASSTKDPQETQYF
TRBJ2-3,17,TRBV11-3,CASSSGLAGEFSDTQYF
TRBJ2-3,13,TRBV5-1,CASRGGSTDTQYF
TRBJ1-2,15,TRBV12-3/TRBV12-4,CASSLWDRGDYGYTF
TRBJ2-3,15,TRBV5-1,CASSHGQGGTDTQYF
TRBJ1-1,19,TRBV3-1,CASSQAMGLWAGSNTEAFF
TRBJ1-1,15,TRBV4-2,CASSPGRGGDTEAFF
TRBJ2-5,16,TRBV19,CASTRTTHGNQETQYF
TRBJ1-1,15,TRBV24-1,CATSDGPWGGTEAFF
TRBJ2-7,13,TRBV18,CASSPTEFYEQYF
TRBJ2-7,14,TRBV5-1,CASSPGQGWDEQYF
TRBJ2-3,19,TRBV18,CASSTIGTSGRARTDTQYF
TRBJ2-7,14,TRBV28,CASIPSGGRREQYF
TRBJ1-1,10,TRBV29-1,CSVGGREAFF
TRBJ1-1,12,TRBV27,CASSMGGAEAFF
TRBJ1-3,14,TRBV28,CASTLGNGGNTIYF
TRBJ2-2,14,TRBV20-1,CSASLAGGGGELFF
TRBJ1-1,12,TRBV7-9,CASSRSDRVAFF
TRBJ2-3,16,TRBV3-1,CASSQEGVGTADTQYF
TRBJ1-2,12,TRBV20-1,CSVSEGTGGYTF
TRBJ1-1,17,TRBV24-1,CATSEEFGTGRYTEAFF
TRBJ2-1,18,TRBV19,CASSRSQPSGMIYNEQFF
TRBJ1-1,11,TRBV30,CAWILVTEAFF
TRBJ2-1,15,TRBV28,CASSSGGTTHNEQFF
TRBJ1-1,14,TRBV3-1,CASRYSGQGAEAFF
TRBJ2-1,13,TRBV7-3,CASSLWSDNEQFF
TRBJ1-1,15,TRBV5-1,CASSYAGDVDTEAFF
TRBJ1-1,14,TRBV12-3/TRBV12-4,CANPAGGSGTEAFF
TRBJ1-2,13,TRBV19,CASSTHGERGYTF
TRBJ1-5,12,TRBV29-1,CSVGTGGQPQHF
TRBJ2-1,12,TRBV7-2,CASSLDDYEQFF
TRBJ2-4,16,TRBV7-9,CASSSRQDLGKTIQYF
TRBJ2-1,14,TRBV9,CASSPLSGGEEQFF
TRBJ1-5,14,TRBV7-2,CASSPVYSNQPQHF